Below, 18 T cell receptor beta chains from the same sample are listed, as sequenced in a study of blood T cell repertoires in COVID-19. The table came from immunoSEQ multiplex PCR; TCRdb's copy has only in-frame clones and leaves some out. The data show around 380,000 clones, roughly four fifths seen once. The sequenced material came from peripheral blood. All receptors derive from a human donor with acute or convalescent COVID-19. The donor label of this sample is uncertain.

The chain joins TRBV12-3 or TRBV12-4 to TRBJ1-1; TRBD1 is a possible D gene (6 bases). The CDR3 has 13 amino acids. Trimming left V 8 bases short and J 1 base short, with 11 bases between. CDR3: CASSPTGNTEAFF. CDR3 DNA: TGTGCCAGCTCCCCGACAGGGAACACTGAAGCTTTCTTT.

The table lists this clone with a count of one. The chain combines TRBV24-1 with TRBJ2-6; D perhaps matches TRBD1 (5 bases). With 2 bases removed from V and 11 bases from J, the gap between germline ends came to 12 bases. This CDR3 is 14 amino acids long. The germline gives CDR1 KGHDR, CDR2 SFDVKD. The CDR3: CATSDSQVPDVLTF. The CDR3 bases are TGTGCCACCAGTGATTCACAGGTCCCCGACGTCCTGACTTTC.

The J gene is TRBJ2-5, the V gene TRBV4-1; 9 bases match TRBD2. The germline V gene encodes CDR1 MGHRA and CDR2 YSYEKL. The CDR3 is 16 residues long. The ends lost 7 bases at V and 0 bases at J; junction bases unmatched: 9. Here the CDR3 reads CASIVLAGYHQETQYF. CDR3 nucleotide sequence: TGCGCCAGCATCGTGCTAGCGGGGTACCACCAAGAGACCCAGTACTTC.

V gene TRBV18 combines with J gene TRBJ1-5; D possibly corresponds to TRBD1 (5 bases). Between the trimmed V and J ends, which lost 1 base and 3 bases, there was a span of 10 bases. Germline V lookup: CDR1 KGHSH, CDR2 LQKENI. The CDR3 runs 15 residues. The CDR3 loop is CASSPQGGVNQPQHF. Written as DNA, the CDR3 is TGTGCCAGCTCACCACAGGGAGGGGTCAATCAGCCCCAGCATTTT.

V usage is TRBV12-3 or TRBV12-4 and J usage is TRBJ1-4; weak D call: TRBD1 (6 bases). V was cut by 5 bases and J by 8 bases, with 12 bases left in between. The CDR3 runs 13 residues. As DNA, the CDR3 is TGTGCCAGCAGTCAAGGGACAAGAGAAAAACTGTTTTTT. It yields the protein CASSQGTREKLFF.

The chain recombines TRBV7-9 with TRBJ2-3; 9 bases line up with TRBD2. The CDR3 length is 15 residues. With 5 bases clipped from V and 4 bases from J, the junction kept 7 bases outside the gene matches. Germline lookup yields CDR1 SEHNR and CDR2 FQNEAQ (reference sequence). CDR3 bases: TGTGCCAGCAGCCCAAAAGGACTAGCGCCAGATACGCAGTATTTT. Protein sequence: CASSPKGLAPDTQYF.

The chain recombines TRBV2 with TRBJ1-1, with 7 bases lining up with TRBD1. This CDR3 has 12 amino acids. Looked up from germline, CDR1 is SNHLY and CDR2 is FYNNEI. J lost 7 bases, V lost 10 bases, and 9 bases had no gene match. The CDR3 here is CAIKKDRFEAFF. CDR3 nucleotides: TGTGCCATTAAGAAGGACAGGTTTGAAGCTTTCTTT.

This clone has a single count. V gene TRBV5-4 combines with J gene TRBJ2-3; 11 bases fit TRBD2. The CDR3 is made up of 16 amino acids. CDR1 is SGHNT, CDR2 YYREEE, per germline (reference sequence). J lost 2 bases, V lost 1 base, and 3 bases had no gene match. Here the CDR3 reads CASSLRLAGHTDTQYF. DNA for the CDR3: TGTGCCAGCAGCTTGCGACTAGCGGGGCACACAGATACGCAGTATTTT.

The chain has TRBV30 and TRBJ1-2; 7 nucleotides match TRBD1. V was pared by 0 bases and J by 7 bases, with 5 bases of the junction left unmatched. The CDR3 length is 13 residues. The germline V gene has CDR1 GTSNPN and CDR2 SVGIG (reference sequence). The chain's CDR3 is CAWSVGGAGGYTF. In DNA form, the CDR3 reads TGTGCCTGGAGTGTAGGGGGCGCCGGTGGCTACACCTTC.

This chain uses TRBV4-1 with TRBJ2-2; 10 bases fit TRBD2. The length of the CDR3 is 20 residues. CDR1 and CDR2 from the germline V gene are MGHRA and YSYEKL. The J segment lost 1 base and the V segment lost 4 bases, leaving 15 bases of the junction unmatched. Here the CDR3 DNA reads TGCGCCAGCAGCCGAAGGGGGATTGGGGGACTAGCGATGAACACCGGGGAGCTGTTTTTT. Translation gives CASSRRGIGGLAMNTGELFF.

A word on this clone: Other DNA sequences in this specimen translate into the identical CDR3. CDR3: CASSLGPGGNTIYF. Here the CDR3 DNA reads TGCGCCAGCAGCTTGGGACCAGGTGGAAACACCATATATTTT. The genes are TRBV5-1 and TRBJ1-3; no definite D call. The V gene lost 0 bases and the J gene lost 3 bases, with 7 bases spanning the gap. The CDR3 is made up of 14 amino acids. CDR1 and CDR2 from the germline V gene are SGHRS and YFSETQ.

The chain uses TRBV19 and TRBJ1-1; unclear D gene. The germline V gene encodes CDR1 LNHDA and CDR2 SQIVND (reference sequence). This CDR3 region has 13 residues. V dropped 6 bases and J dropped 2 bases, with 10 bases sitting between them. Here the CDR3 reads CASSRTRNTEAFF. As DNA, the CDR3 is TGTGCCAGTAGCCGTACAAGAAACACTGAAGCTTTCTTT.

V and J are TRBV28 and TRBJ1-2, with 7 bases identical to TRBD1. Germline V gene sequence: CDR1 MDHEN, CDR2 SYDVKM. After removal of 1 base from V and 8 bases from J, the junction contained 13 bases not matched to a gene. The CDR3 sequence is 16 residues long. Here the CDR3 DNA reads TGTGCCAGCAGTTTATCCCCGACAACAGGGGTGGGGGGCTACACCTTC. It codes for CASSLSPTTGVGGYTF.

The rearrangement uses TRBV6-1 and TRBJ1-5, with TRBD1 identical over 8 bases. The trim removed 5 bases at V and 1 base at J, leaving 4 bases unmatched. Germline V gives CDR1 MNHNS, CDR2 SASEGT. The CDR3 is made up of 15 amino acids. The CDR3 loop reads CASSPRQGSNQPQHF. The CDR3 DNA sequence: TGTGCCAGCAGTCCCCGACAGGGGAGCAATCAGCCCCAGCATTTT.

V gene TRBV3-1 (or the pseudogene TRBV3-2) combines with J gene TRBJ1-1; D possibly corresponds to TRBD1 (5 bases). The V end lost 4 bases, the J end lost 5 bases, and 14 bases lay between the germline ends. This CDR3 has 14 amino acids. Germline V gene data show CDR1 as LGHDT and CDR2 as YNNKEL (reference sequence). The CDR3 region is CASSPQGGWTEAFF. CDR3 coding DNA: TGTGCCAGCAGCCCCCAGGGAGGATGGACTGAAGCTTTCTTT.

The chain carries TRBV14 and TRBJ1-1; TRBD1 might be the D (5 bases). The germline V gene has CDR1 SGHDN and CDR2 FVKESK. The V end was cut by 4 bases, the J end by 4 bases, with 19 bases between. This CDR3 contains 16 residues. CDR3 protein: CASSPALGRGTTEAFF. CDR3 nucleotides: TGTGCCAGCAGCCCGGCCCTAGGGCGGGGGACCACTGAAGCTTTCTTT.

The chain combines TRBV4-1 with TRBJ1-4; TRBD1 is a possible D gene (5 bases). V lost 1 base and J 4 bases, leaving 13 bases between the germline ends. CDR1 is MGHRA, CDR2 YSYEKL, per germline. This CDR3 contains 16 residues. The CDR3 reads CASSQVSGTYNEKLFF. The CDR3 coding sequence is TGCGCCAGCAGCCAAGTCTCGGGGACTTATAATGAAAAACTGTTTTTT.

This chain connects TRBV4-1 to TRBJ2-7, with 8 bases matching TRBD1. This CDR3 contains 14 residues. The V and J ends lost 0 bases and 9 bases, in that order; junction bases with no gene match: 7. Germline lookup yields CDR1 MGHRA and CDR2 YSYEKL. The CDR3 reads CASSQEGTGRVQYF. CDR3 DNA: TGCGCCAGCAGCCAAGAGGGGACAGGTCGTGTGCAGTACTTC.